The clone carrying this T cell receptor beta chain was found many times. What it binds is not known. Transcripts of RNA were the source for amplifying TCR beta CDR3 regions. RT-PCR with HTBI primers came first, then second-round multiplex PCR. TCRdb reprocessed the multiplex PCR reads with MiXCR, giving one entry per CDR3 protein. Among approximately 380,000 distinct CDR3 sequences listed, roughly 21% were seen once. The data originate from a study of Graves' ophthalmopathy and Graves' hyperthyroidism. Overall study findings and caveats: Built on 13 signatures, a model told ophthalmopathy apart from stable hyperthyroidism with almost 90% sensitivity and approximately 81% specificity.

The CDR3 covers 16 residues. Germline CDR1 SGHRS, CDR2 YFSETQ. Trimming removed 4 bases from V and 2 bases from J; junction bases left unmatched: 9. The TCR was taken from a woman in her late teens or twenties with stable Graves' hyperthyroidism. Sequences were obtained from peripheral blood. This chain uses TRBV5-1 with TRBJ1-2, with 9 bases aligning to TRBD1. CDR3 in amino acids: CASSSEQGARNYGYTF. In DNA, the CDR3 is TGCGCCAGCAGCAGCGAACAGGGGGCGAGGAACTATGGCTACACCTTC.